The 10 T cell receptor beta chains below come from one sample, sequenced in a study of vaccination and CD4 T cells after COVID-19. With the Oncomine TCR Beta short-read assay, DNA from cultured CD4+ T cells was sequenced. TCRdb passed the PCR reads through MiXCR, listing each CDR3 protein once. The repertoire holds about 22,000 distinct CDR3 sequences, with under 40% as singletons. Time point of the sample: late sampling 161 to 241 days after vaccination in three convalescent patients. As to treatment: roughly ten-day PBMC culture with coronavirus spike peptide pools or control peptides (ViraFEST assay). No cognate antigen is known for these TCRs. Sequenced material: CD4+ T cells from blood, cultured in vitro, taken about 7 months after SARS-CoV-2 vaccination. These receptor sequences come from a human donor who had recovered from COVID-19.

J is TRBJ1-5 and V is TRBV20-1; maybe TRBD1 (6 bases). Trimming removed 6 bases at V and 0 bases at J, with 15 bases between. The CDR3 has 15 amino acids. The germline gives CDR1 DFQATT, CDR2 SNEGSKA (reference sequence). CDR3 bases: TGCAGTGCGGCAGACAGGCCCTATAGCAATCAGCCCCAGCATTTT. This sequence encodes CSAADRPYSNQPQHF.

This clonotype was observed a few times. This chain joins TRBV20-1 and TRBJ2-5, with TRBD1 as a possible D gene (5 bases). Per germline, CDR1 DFQATT and CDR2 SNEGSKA (reference sequence). The CDR3 length is 12 residues. The V gene lost 5 bases and the J gene lost 5 bases, with 12 bases spanning the gap. CDR3: CSAPWQGETQYF. DNA of the CDR3: TGCAGTGCTCCTTGGCAGGGTGAGACCCAGTACTTC.

The chain uses TRBV11-3 and TRBJ2-7; D possibly corresponds to TRBD1 (5 bases). V shed 6 bases and J shed 3 bases, with 15 bases lying between them. CDR1 is SGHNT and CDR2 is YENEEA in the germline V gene. This CDR3 is 14 amino acids long. The CDR3 DNA reads TGTGCCAGCAGTAACCAGGGTTCGGGCTACGAGCAGTACTTC. Translating it yields CASSNQGSGYEQYF.

CDR3 region: CASSLSGTGVVRNYGYTF. The CDR3 DNA reads TGTGCCAGCAGTTTATCCGGGACAGGGGTGGTCAGAAACTATGGCTACACCTTC. The J gene is TRBJ1-2, the V gene TRBV27, with TRBD1 matching over 10 bases. The CDR3 totals 18 residues. Germline V gene sequence: CDR1 MNHEY, CDR2 SMNVEV (reference sequence). The trim removed 0 bases at V and 2 bases at J, leaving 9 bases unmatched.

This clonotype was seen once. The V call is TRBV6-1, the J call TRBJ2-7, with D perhaps TRBD2 (6 bases). This CDR3 region has 15 residues. Germline V gives CDR1 MNHNS, CDR2 SASEGT. V was clipped by 4 bases and J by 1 base, with 14 bases between them. CDR3 coding DNA: TGTGCCAGCAGTGCGGCGCGGGACGGGTCCTACGAGCAGTACTTC. Amino acids: CASSAARDGSYEQYF.

CDR3 sequence reads: CASSTPDRDSAYNEQFF. DNA of the CDR3: TGTGCCAGTAGTACCCCGGACCGGGACAGTGCCTACAATGAGCAGTTCTTC. The chain couples TRBV19 to TRBJ2-1; 7 nucleotides align to TRBD1. The V gene end was trimmed by 4 bases and the J gene end by 2 bases; junction bases not matched to a gene: 11. This CDR3 contains 17 residues. Germline lookup yields CDR1 LNHDA and CDR2 SQIVND (reference sequence).

The genes are TRBV4-2 and TRBJ2-7, with D possibly being TRBD1 (5 bases). CDR3 length: 16 amino acids. V was clipped by 0 bases and J by 1 base, with 13 bases between them. Germline CDR1 is LGHNA and CDR2 is YNFKEQ. The chain's CDR3 is CASSQDGNSGSYEQYF. CDR3 coding DNA: TGTGCCAGCAGCCAAGATGGAAATTCAGGGTCCTACGAGCAGTACTTC.

This clonotype was observed a few times. This rearrangement joins TRBV7-9 to TRBJ2-6; D is possibly TRBD1 or TRBD2 (5 bases each). The CDR3 spans 17 residues. Trimming removed 10 bases at V and 0 bases at J, with 19 bases between. Germline-derived CDR1 and CDR2 are SEHNR and FQNEAQ (reference sequence). CDR3 loop: CANMGDGGISGANVLTF. CDR3 nucleotide sequence: TGTGCCAACATGGGGGACGGAGGAATCTCTGGGGCCAACGTCCTGACTTTC.

The DNA for the CDR3 is TGTGCCAGCAGCTTAGTCGGGACAGGGGCATTCGAGCAGTACTTC. It yields the protein CASSLVGTGAFEQYF. V and J are TRBV7-9 and TRBJ2-7; TRBD1 matches 10 bases. The CDR3 consists of 15 residues. CDR1 is SEHNR, CDR2 FQNEAQ, per germline (reference sequence). The ends lost 1 base at V and 6 bases at J; junction bases unmatched: 6.

In DNA form, the CDR3 reads TGTGCCACCAGTGATTCCAGACGCACCGGGGAGCTGTTTTTT. The encoded protein is CATSDSRRTGELFF. The V and J genes are TRBV24-1 and TRBJ2-2; unclear D gene. Per the germline V gene, CDR1 is KGHDR and CDR2 is SFDVKD. The CDR3 runs 14 residues. Trimming shortened V by 2 bases and J by 4 bases, and 7 bases separated the two germline ends.